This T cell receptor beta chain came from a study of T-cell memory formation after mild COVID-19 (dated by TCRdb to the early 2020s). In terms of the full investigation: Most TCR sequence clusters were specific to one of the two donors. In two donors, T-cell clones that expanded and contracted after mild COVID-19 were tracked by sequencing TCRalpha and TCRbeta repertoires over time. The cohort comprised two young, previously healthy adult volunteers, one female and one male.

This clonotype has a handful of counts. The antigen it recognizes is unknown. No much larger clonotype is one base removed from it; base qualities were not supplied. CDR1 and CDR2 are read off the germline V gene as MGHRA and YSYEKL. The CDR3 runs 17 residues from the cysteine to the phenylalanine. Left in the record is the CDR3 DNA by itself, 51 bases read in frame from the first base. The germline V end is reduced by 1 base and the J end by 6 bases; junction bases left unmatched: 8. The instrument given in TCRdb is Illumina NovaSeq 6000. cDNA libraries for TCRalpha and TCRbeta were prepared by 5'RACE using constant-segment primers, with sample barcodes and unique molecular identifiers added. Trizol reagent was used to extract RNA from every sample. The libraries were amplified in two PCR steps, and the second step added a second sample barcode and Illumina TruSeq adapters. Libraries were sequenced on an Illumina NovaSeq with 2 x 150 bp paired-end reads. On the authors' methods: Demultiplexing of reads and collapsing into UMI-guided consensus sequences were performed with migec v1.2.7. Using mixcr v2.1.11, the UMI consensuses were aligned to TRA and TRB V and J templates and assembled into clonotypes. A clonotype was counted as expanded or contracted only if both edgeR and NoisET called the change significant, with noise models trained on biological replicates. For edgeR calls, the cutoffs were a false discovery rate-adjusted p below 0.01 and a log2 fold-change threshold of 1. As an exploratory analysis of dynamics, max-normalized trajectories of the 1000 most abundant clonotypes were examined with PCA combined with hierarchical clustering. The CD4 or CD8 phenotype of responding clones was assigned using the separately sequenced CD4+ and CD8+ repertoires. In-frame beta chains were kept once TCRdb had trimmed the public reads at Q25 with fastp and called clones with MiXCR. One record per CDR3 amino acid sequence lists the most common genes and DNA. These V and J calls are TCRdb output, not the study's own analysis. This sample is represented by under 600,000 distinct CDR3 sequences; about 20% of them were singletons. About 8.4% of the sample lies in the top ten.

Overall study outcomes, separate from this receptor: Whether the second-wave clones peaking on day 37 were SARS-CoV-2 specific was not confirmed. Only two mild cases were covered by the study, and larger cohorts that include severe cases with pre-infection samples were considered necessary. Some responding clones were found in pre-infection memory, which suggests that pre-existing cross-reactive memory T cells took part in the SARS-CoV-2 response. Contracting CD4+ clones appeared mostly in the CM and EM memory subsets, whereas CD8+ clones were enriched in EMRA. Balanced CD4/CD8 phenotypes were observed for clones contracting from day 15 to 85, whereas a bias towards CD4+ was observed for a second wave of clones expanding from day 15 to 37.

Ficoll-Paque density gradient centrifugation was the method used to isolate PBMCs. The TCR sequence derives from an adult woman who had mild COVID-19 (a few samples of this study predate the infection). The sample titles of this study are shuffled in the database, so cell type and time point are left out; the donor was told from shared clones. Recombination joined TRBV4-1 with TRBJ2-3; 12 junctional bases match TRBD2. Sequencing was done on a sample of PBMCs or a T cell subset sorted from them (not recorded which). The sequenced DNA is TGCGCCAGCAGCCAAGGTTCACTAGCGGGGGGCCATGATACGCAGTATTTT. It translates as CASSQGSLAGGHDTQYF.